This T cell receptor beta chain is drawn from a study of cytomegalovirus exposure and HLA in healthy donors. Study-wide context: The roughly 120 validation repertoires, a later analysis reported, used the same platform as the approximately 700 first-cohort repertoires. Whole-study findings and limits: TCR beta chains numbering some 160 were designated cytomegalovirus-associated. The classifier was said to identify cytomegalovirus status with high specificity and sensitivity.

This CDR3 spans 14 amino acids. V gave up 3 bases and J gave up 3 bases; unmatched junction bases: 3. Germline CDR1 LNHNV, CDR2 YYDKDF (reference sequence). Among the roughly 110 subjects of the validation cohort, separate from the roughly 700-subject first cohort, were the donors. Comment on this clone: Its matching antigen is unknown.

This table comes from immunoSEQ multiplex PCR, and its TCRdb copy is limited to in-frame clones, with some not included. The data show more than 150,000 clones, more than 80% seen once. The sequenced material came from PBMCs. The J gene is TRBJ2-3, the V gene TRBV15; 7 bases are a match to TRBD2. The receptor was isolated from a man aged 18 to 30 in good health and CMV-seropositive. CDR3 loop: CATSRREGTDTQYF. In nucleotides, the CDR3 is TGTGCCACCAGCAGGAGGGAGGGGACAGATACGCAGTATTTT.